These 12 T cell receptor beta chains were sequenced from one sample in a study of beta chain features in type 1 diabetes. Reverse transcribing all isolated RNA meant expressed TCRB transcripts were sequenced. The method was immunoSEQ multiplex PCR; TCRdb's version includes in-frame clones alone and lacks a portion of them. The repertoire holds tens of thousands of clones, with roughly half as singletons. Findings and caveats of the study: Moderate yet significant TCRB CDR3 shortening was seen in Type 1 diabetes patients in all four CD4+ subsets.

The antigens these receptors bind are not known. Sample: Tregs from blood. Source of these receptors: a woman between 40 and 50 years old with type 1 diabetes.

The V call is TRBV7-9, the J call TRBJ1-2; no definite D call. This CDR3 is built from 13 residues. Trimming removed 1 base from V and 8 bases from J, with 11 bases in between. Germline values: CDR1 SEHNR, CDR2 FQNEAQ (reference sequence). The CDR3 here is CASSLVARGGYTF. In nucleotides, the CDR3 is TGTGCCAGCAGCTTAGTGGCGCGAGGGGGCTACACCTTC.

V usage is TRBV28 and J usage is TRBJ2-1; 9 bases map to TRBD2. CDR3 length: 15 amino acids. V was clipped by 7 bases and J by 7 bases; unmatched bases: 11. Germline V CDR1 and CDR2: MDHEN, SYDVKM. The CDR3 loop reads CASNAPSGNKNEQFF. CDR3 nucleotide sequence: TGTGCCAGCAATGCCCCTAGCGGGAATAAAAATGAGCAGTTCTTC.

The V call is TRBV5-1, the J call TRBJ2-7; 8 bases line up with TRBD1. Unmatched junction bases numbered 5, after V lost 4 bases and J lost 2 bases. The CDR3 contains 14 residues. Germline V CDR1 and CDR2: SGHRS, YFSETQ. The CDR3: CASSARTGPYEQYF. CDR3 sequence (DNA): TGCGCCAGCAGCGCCCGGACAGGGCCCTACGAGCAGTACTTC.

The V and J genes are TRBV27 and TRBJ2-1, with TRBD2 identical over 12 bases. Germline trimming cut 3 bases from V and 11 bases from J; bases unmatched to any gene: 8. This CDR3 is 15 amino acids long. Per the germline V gene, CDR1 is MNHEY and CDR2 is SMNVEV (reference sequence). CDR3 sequence (DNA): TGTGCCAGCAGTTTCGACCTAGCGGGGGGGCAGAAGCAGTTCTTC. Protein sequence: CASSFDLAGGQKQFF.

The chain joins TRBV10-3 to TRBJ1-1; 9 nucleotides match TRBD1. Trimming at V came to 3 bases and at J to 8 bases, leaving 10 bases not matched to a gene. Germline V gene data show CDR1 as ENHRY and CDR2 as SYGVKD. The CDR3 runs 15 residues. In DNA, the CDR3 is TGTGCCATCAGTGACACTTTGGACAGGGGAAGGGAAGCTTTCTTT. As protein: CAISDTLDRGREAFF.

This clone turned up a few times. The chain recombines TRBV5-1 with TRBJ2-7; 7 positions agree with TRBD1. V dropped 4 bases and J dropped 0; count of bases not matched to a gene: 7. This CDR3 has 15 amino acids. The germline V gene encodes CDR1 SGHRS and CDR2 YFSETQ. CDR3 DNA: TGCGCCAGCAGCCAAAGGGACAGTTACTCCTACGAGCAGTACTTC. The encoded protein is CASSQRDSYSYEQYF.

This clone came up a few times. The chain recombines TRBV11-1 with TRBJ2-7; a weak D match, TRBD2 (6 bases). V lost 5 bases and J 7 bases, leaving 12 bases between the germline ends. The CDR3 spans 12 residues. The germline CDR1 and CDR2 sequences are SGHAT and FQDESV (reference sequence). CDR3 sequence: CASSLAAGEQYF. CDR3 nucleotides: TGTGCCAGCAGCCTCGCCGCGGGAGAGCAGTACTTC.

This clone was counted a few times. An end of the junction does not agree with germline; a read error may underlie this. The J gene is TRBJ2-2, the V gene TRBV7-7, with TRBD1 matching 7 bases. Germline CDR1 SSHAT, CDR2 FNYEAQ (reference sequence). This CDR3 has 15 residues. CDR3 protein: CASSRDSLNTGELFF. The CDR3 DNA reads TGTGCTAGCAGCCGGGACAGTTTAAACACCGGGGAGCTGTTTTTT.

V and J are TRBV4-3 and TRBJ2-7; perhaps TRBD1 as D (6 bases). The CDR3 length is 16 residues. Trimming removed 0 bases at V and 3 bases at J, with 15 bases between. Per germline, CDR1 LGHNA and CDR2 YSLEER. In DNA form, the CDR3 reads TGCGCCAGCAGCCAAGATAAGGAACAGGGTGACTACGAGCAGTACTTC. It encodes CASSQDKEQGDYEQYF.

This clone was counted between two and nine times. V usage is TRBV11-2 and J usage is TRBJ2-2, with D possibly TRBD1 on 6 matching bases. Trimming took 3 bases from V and 10 from J, leaving 12 bases between them. This CDR3 has 13 residues. CDR1 is SGHAT and CDR2 is FQNNGV in the germline V gene. The CDR3 region has the DNA TGTGCCAGCAGCTTTGGGACACCGGAGGAGCTGTTTTTT. This codes for CASSFGTPEELFF. Variable domain in full (rest from reference TRBV11-2 and TRBJ2-2): EAGVAQSPRYKIIEKRQSVAFWCNPISGHATLYWYQQILGQGPKLLIQFQNNGVVDDSQLPKDRFSAERLKGVDSTLKIQPAKLEDSAVYLCASSFGTPEELFFGEGSRLTVL.

This clone was detected a few times. The chain links TRBV9 to TRBJ2-1, with 11 bases matching TRBD2. The CDR3 is 17 residues long. The V and J ends lost 2 bases and 4 bases, in that order; junction bases with no gene match: 8. Germline values: CDR1 SGDLS, CDR2 YYNGEE. The CDR3 spells CASSVYPGLAVYNEQFF. The CDR3 DNA reads as TGTGCCAGCAGCGTTTATCCGGGACTAGCGGTTTACAATGAGCAGTTCTTC.

The chain has TRBV28 and TRBJ2-5; 10 nucleotides line up with TRBD2. V lost 6 bases to trimming and J lost 5 bases; unmatched junction nucleotides: 9. Germline values: CDR1 MDHEN, CDR2 SYDVKM. The CDR3 covers 15 residues. The CDR3 spells CASRSSSGSVETQYF. The CDR3 DNA follows: TGTGCCAGCAGGTCCTCTAGCGGGAGTGTGGAGACCCAGTACTTC.